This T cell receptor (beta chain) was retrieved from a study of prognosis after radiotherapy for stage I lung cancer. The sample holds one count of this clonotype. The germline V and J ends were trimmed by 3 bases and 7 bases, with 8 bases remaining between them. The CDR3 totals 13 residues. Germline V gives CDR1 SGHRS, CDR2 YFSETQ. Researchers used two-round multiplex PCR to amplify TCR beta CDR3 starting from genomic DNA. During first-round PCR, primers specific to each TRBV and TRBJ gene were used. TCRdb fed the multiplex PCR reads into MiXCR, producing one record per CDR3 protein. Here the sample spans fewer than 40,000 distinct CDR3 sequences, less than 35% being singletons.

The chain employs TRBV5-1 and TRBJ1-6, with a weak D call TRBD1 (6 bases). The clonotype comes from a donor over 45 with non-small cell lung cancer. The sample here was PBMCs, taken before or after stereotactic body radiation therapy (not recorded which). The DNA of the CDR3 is TGCGCCAGCAGCTCGGGACAAAATTCACCCCTCCACTTT. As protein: CASSSGQNSPLHF.